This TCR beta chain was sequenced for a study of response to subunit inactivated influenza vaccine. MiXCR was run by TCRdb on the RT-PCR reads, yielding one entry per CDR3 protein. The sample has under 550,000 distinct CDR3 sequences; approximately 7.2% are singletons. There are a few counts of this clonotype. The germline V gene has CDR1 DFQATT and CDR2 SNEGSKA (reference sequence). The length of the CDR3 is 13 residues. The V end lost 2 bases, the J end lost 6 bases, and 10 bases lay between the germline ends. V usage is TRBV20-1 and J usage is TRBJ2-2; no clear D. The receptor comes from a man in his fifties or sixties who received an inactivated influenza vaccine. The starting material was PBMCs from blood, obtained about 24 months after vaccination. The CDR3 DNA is TGCAGTGCTAGATCCACTACGGCCGGGGAGCTGTTTTTT. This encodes CSARSTTAGELFF.